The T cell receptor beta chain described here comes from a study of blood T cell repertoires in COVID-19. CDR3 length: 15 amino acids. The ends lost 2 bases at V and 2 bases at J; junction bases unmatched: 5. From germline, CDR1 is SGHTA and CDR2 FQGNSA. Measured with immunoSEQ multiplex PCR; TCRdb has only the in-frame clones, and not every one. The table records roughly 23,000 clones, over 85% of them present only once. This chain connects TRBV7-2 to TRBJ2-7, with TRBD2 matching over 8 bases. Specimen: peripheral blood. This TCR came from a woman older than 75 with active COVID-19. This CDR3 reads CASSLSGGGTYEQYF. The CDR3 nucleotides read TGTGCCAGCAGCTTATCCGGGGGGGGTACCTACGAGCAGTACTTC.